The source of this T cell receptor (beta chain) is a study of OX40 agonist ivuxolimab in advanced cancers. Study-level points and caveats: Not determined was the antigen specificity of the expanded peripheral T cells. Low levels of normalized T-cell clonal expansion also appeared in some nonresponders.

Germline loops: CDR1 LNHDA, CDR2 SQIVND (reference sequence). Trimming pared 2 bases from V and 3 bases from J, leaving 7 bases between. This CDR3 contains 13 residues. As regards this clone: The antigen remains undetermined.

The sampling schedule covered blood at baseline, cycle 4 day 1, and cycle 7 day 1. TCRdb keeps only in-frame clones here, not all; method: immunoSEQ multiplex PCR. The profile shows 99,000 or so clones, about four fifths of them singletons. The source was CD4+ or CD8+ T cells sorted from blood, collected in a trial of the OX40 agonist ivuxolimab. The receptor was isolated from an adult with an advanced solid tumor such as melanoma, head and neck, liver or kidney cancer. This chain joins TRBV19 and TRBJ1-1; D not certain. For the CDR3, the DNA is TGTGCCAGTAGTATACGGGCGTACACTGAAGCTTTCTTT. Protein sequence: CASSIRAYTEAFF. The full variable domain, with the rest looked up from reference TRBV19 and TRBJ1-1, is DGGITQSPKYLFRKEGQNVTLSCEQNLNHDAMYWYRQDPGQGLRLIYYSQIVNDFQKGDIAEGYSVSREKKESFPLTVTSAQKNPTAFYLCASSIRAYTEAFFGQGTRLTVV.